One and the same sample provided the 11 T cell receptor beta chains below, sequenced in a study of blood T cell repertoires in COVID-19. The method was immunoSEQ multiplex PCR; TCRdb's version includes in-frame clones alone and lacks a portion of them. Of approximately 130,000 clones in the sample, around 85% were seen once. Material for sequencing was peripheral blood. Receptors were obtained from a man aged 55 to 70 with acute or convalescent COVID-19.

The genes are TRBV28 and TRBJ2-7; possible D gene TRBD1, 5 bases. This CDR3 is 12 amino acids long. The germline CDR1 and CDR2 sequences are MDHEN and SYDVKM. Trimming removed 6 bases at V and 9 bases at J, with 15 bases between. The CDR3 reads CASRDSRVGQYF. For the CDR3, the DNA is TGTGCCAGCAGAGACAGCCGAGTGGGGCAGTACTTC.

This chain connects TRBV12-3 or TRBV12-4 to TRBJ2-5, with D possibly matching TRBD1 (7 bases). V dropped 7 bases and J dropped 2 bases, with 11 bases sitting between them. This CDR3 region has 13 residues. In DNA form, the CDR3 reads TGTGCCAGCACCCAGGGGGGACAAGAGACCCAGTACTTC. Translating gives CASTQGGQETQYF.

This chain uses TRBV4-3 with TRBJ1-1; TRBD1 matches 9 bases. Per the germline V gene, CDR1 is LGHNA and CDR2 is YSLEER. V shed 0 bases, J shed 9 bases, and the junction held 5 bases outside the gene matches. This CDR3 has 14 amino acids. In nucleotides, the CDR3 is TGCGCCAGCAGCCAAGATACGGGACAGGGCCAAGCTTTCTTT. Translating it yields CASSQDTGQGQAFF.

The V and J genes are TRBV5-1 and TRBJ2-1; TRBD1 agrees at 9 bases. This CDR3 is built from 15 residues. Trimming took 0 bases from V and 6 from J; bases not matched to a gene: 4. Germline V CDR1 and CDR2: SGHRS, YFSETQ. The CDR3 is CASSLAGQGFNEQFF. DNA for the CDR3: TGCGCCAGCAGCTTGGCGGGACAGGGTTTCAATGAGCAGTTCTTC.

The CDR3 DNA is TGTGCCAGCAGCTTCCCCGGCGAAAGCGGAGAAGAGACCCAGTACTTC. Protein product: CASSFPGESGEETQYF. V is TRBV13 and J is TRBJ2-5, with D possibly TRBD2 on 5 matching bases. Per the germline V gene, CDR1 is PRHDT and CDR2 is FYEKMQ (reference sequence). Trimming removed 3 bases at V and 3 bases at J, with 17 bases between. This CDR3 is 16 amino acids long.

This chain connects TRBV29-1 to TRBJ1-1; no reliable D call. Looked up from germline, CDR1 is SQVTM and CDR2 is ANQGSEA. V was trimmed by 4 bases and J by 2 bases, leaving 11 bases between them. The CDR3 consists of 13 residues. This chain's CDR3 is CSVGRLTNTEAFF. The CDR3 bases are TGCAGCGTTGGGAGGCTCACAAACACTGAAGCTTTCTTT. Looking up the rest from reference TRBV29-1 and TRBJ1-1 gives the full variable domain: SAVISQKPSRDICQRGTSLTIQCQVDSQVTMMFWYRQQPGQSLTLIATANQGSEATYESGFVIDKFPISRPNLTFSTLTVSNMSPEDSSIYLCSVGRLTNTEAFFGQGTRLTVV.

The chain recombines TRBV7-2 with TRBJ2-7; 11 nucleotides line up with TRBD2. The V gene's germline CDR1 is SGHTA and CDR2 FQGNSA. After removal of 5 bases from V and 4 bases from J, the junction contained 10 bases not matched to a gene. CDR3 size: 16 residues. CDR3 nucleotide sequence: TGTGCCAGCAGCCAAACTACTAGCGGGAGTGGTTACGAGCAGTACTTC. Amino acids: CASSQTTSGSGYEQYF.

The table lists this clone with a count of one. J is TRBJ1-2 and V is TRBV6-6; D may be TRBD1 (6 bases). Per germline, CDR1 MNHNY and CDR2 SVGAGI (reference sequence). The V and J ends lost 5 bases and 7 bases respectively, with 17 bases between them. The CDR3 covers 14 residues. In DNA form, the CDR3 reads TGTGCCAGCAGTCACGGACAGACTCGGGGTGGCTACACCTTC. As protein: CASSHGQTRGGYTF.

Only one count was recorded for this clone. Other DNA sequences of this sample code for an identical CDR3. The V and J genes are TRBV4-3 and TRBJ1-5, with D unclear. Germline V gene data show CDR1 as LGHNA and CDR2 as YSLEER. CDR3 length: 15 residues. The V gene lost 0 bases and the J gene lost 1 base, with 7 bases spanning the gap. The CDR3 loop is CASSQDGGSNQPQHF. CDR3 nucleotides: TGCGCCAGCAGCCAAGATGGAGGAAGCAATCAGCCCCAGCATTTT.

The chain has TRBV7-9 and TRBJ2-1; 12 nucleotides match TRBD2. V lost 5 bases to trimming and J lost 0 bases; unmatched junction nucleotides: 8. Germline CDR1 and CDR2: SEHNR and FQNEAQ (reference sequence). There are 18 residues in the CDR3. CDR3 region: CASSLGLAGSSSYNEQFF. CDR3 DNA sequence: TGTGCCAGCAGCCTGGGACTAGCGGGCTCTAGCTCCTACAATGAGCAGTTCTTC. Full variable domain (remainder filled in from reference TRBV7-9 and TRBJ2-1): DTGVSQNPRHKITKRGQNVTFRCDPISEHNRLYWYRQTLGQGPEFLTYFQNEAQLEKSRLLSDRFSAERPKGSFSTLEIQRTEQGDSAMYLCASSLGLAGSSSYNEQFFGPGTRLTVL.

This clone was seen only once. The gene calls are TRBV11-3 and TRBJ2-1, with 10 nucleotides matching TRBD2. This CDR3 comprises 15 residues. Germline assignment: CDR1 SGHNT and CDR2 YENEEA. The V segment lost 1 base and the J segment 4 bases; nucleotides outside the gene matches: 1. The CDR3 sequence: CASSLVTSGYNEQFF. Written as DNA, the CDR3 is TGTGCCAGCAGCTTAGTGACTAGCGGGTACAATGAGCAGTTCTTC.